These 6 T cell receptor beta chains were all obtained from the same sample, sequenced in a study of T-cell reconstitution after alpha-beta-depleted transplantation in children. Preparing the TCRbeta library involved the use of unique molecular identifiers. Each CDR3 protein gets one entry after TCRdb re-called the PCR reads with MiXCR. In the table there are 600,000 to 700,000 distinct CDR3 sequences, 16% of which are singletons. Material: PBMCs from the stem cell graft donor, obtained from the stem cell graft. These receptors all stem from a human donor who donated a stem cell graft to a child with acute myeloid leukemia.

This clonotype came up a few times. The CDR3 sequence: CASKSPGLTDTQYF. The CDR3 DNA sequence: TGCGCCAGCAAATCACCGGGACTCACAGATACGCAGTATTTT. V usage is TRBV5-1 and J usage is TRBJ2-3; D may be TRBD2 (6 bases). The CDR3 consists of 14 residues. Germline V gene lookup returns CDR1 SGHRS and CDR2 YFSETQ. V gave up 6 bases and J gave up 2 bases, with 13 bases separating them.

The V call is TRBV6-2 or TRBV6-3, the J call TRBJ2-5; no firm D call. CDR1 is MNHEY, CDR2 SVGEGT, per germline. V lost 6 bases and J 7 bases, leaving 9 bases between the germline ends. The CDR3 has 11 residues. The CDR3 region is CASRERRTQYF. CDR3 nucleotides: TGTGCCAGCAGAGAGAGGAGGACCCAGTACTTC.

This clonotype came up many times. The genes are TRBV20-1 and TRBJ2-2, with 13 bases identical to TRBD2. This CDR3 is built from 15 residues. The V gene's germline CDR1 is DFQATT and CDR2 SNEGSKA (reference sequence). After removal of 2 bases from V and 5 bases from J, the junction contained 2 bases not matched to a gene. CDR3 region: CSARPTSGGTGELFF. CDR3 DNA: TGCAGTGCTAGACCGACTAGCGGGGGGACCGGGGAGCTGTTTTTT.

This clonotype appeared many times. CDR3 sequence reads: CASSLVGGYEQYV. Here the CDR3 DNA reads TGTGCCAGCAGCTTGGTCGGTGGCTACGAGCAGTACGTC. This chain uses TRBV5-8 with TRBJ2-7; D unresolved. Germline V gene data show CDR1 as SGHTS and CDR2 as YDEGEE. This CDR3 is 13 amino acids long. The V end lost 0 bases, the J end lost 3 bases, and 7 bases lay between the germline ends.

This clonotype occurred a few times. This sequence joins TRBV7-9 and TRBJ2-5, with TRBD1 matching 10 bases. Germline CDR1 reads SEHNR; CDR2 reads FQNEAQ (reference sequence). V was clipped by 4 bases and J by 5 bases; unmatched bases: 4. The CDR3 sequence is 14 residues long. CDR3 nucleotide sequence: TGTGCCAGCAGCTCGTCGGACAGGGGGGAGACCCAGTACTTC. This translates into CASSSSDRGETQYF.

CDR3 amino acids: CASSFLITDTQYF. For the CDR3, the DNA is TGTGCCAGCAGCTTTCTTATCACAGATACGCAGTATTTT. The V call is TRBV7-2, the J call TRBJ2-3, with D unresolved. V was shortened by 3 bases and J by 2 bases, with 6 bases between the two germline ends. Looked up from germline, CDR1 is SGHTA and CDR2 is FQGNSA. The CDR3 totals 13 residues. Full variable domain (remainder filled in from reference TRBV7-2 and TRBJ2-3): GAGVSQSPSNKVTEKGKDVELRCDPISGHTALYWYRQSLGQGLEFLIYFQGNSAPDKSGLPSDRFSAERTGGSVSTLTIQRTQQEDSAVYLCASSFLITDTQYFGPGTRLTVL.